Below, 2 T cell receptor beta chains from the same sample are listed, as sequenced in a study of Ad26.COV2.S vaccination and SARS-CoV-2 variants. Clones were sequenced by immunoSEQ multiplex PCR, and TCRdb holds only the in-frame ones, with some missing. The sample comprises approximately 460,000 clones, 80% to 90% of which are singletons, and about 1.5% rests with the top ten. Treatment specified: some 19 received Ad26.COV2.S at low or high dose, single or two shots; about 5 received placebo; per-sample allocation not given. It was on day 63 after the first vaccine or placebo injection that samples were taken. This specimen was peripheral blood, taken in a trial of Ad26.COV2.S vaccine versus placebo. The source of these receptors is a person between 18 and 65 years old who received the Ad26.COV2.S COVID-19 vaccine or a placebo.

V usage is TRBV7-2 and J usage is TRBJ1-1, with 8 bases aligning to TRBD1. V was pared by 5 bases and J by 7 bases, with 9 bases of the junction left unmatched. CDR3 length: 14 residues. The germline V gene has CDR1 SGHTA and CDR2 FQGNSA. The CDR3: CASSKQITGGEAFF. CDR3 DNA sequence: TGTGCCAGCAGCAAACAAATAACAGGGGGTGAAGCTTTCTTT.

J is TRBJ1-5 and V is TRBV27, with TRBD1 matching over 7 bases. Trimming cost V 1 base and J 4 bases; bases outside gene matches: 7. CDR3 length equals 16 residues. Germline values: CDR1 MNHEY, CDR2 SMNVEV (reference sequence). The CDR3 is CASSLFSDRPNQPQHF. CDR3 DNA: TGTGCCAGCAGTTTATTTTCGGACAGGCCTAATCAGCCCCAGCATTTT.